The clone carrying this T cell receptor beta chain was observed a few times. This sample was included in a study of blood T cell repertoires in COVID-19. For the study at large: There were acute and convalescent COVID-19 samples, and they came from the United States, Italy and Spain.

Germline CDR1 LGHDT, CDR2 YNNKEL (reference sequence). After removal of 4 bases from V and 5 bases from J, the junction contained 13 bases not matched to a gene. CDR3 length: 17 amino acids. Using immunoSEQ multiplex PCR, the repertoire was profiled, and TCRdb retains in-frame clones only, with some absent. The profile shows 330,000 or so clones, roughly nine tenths of them singletons. Participant ages covered about 18 to 100 years across about two dozen US areas. This clonotype was sampled from a woman aged 30 to 39 who had recovered from COVID-19. What was sequenced was PBMCs or T cells enriched from blood (not recorded which). The J gene is TRBJ2-7, the V gene TRBV3-1 (or the pseudogene TRBV3-2); TRBD2 matches 11 bases. DNA of the CDR3: TGTGCCAGCAGCCTTTGGGCTAGCGGGAGGACCCCCCACGAGCAGTACTTC. Protein product: CASSLWASGRTPHEQYF.